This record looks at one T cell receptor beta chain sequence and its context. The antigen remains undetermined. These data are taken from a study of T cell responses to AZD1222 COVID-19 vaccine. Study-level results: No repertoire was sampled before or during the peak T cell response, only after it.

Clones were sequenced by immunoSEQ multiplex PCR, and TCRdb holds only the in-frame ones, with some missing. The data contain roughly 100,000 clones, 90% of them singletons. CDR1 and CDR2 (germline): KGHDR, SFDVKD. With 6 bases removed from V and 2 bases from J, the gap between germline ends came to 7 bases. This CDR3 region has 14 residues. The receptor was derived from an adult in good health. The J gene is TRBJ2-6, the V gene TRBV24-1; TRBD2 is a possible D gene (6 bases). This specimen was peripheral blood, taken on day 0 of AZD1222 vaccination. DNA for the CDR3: TGTGCCACCAGTCGCGGGGCTGGGGCCAACGTCCTGACTTTC. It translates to CATSRGAGANVLTF.